This is a list of T cell receptor beta chains from one sample in a study of T cell changes during pregnancy in multiple sclerosis. TCRdb's copy holds only in-frame clones and misses some; the assay was immunoSEQ multiplex PCR. Among 45,000 to 65,000 clones listed, around 90% were seen once. The material sequenced was peripheral blood, taken after pregnancy. These receptors were obtained from a female donor in good health, enrolled as a control in a pregnancy study. CDR3s include the opening cysteine and the closing phenylalanine or tryptophan. Each record gives: D gene, J gene, clone size, V gene, CDR3 protein, CDR3 DNA. A D gene is named only where the DNA matches it firmly. The size entry is marked missing in some rows and otherwise reads once, few, many or a size class.

.,TRBJ1-2,.,TRBV4-3,CASSQDFPANYGYTF,TGCGCCAGCAGCCAAGATTTCCCGGCTAACTATGGCTACACCTTC
.,TRBJ1-2,.,TRBV4-3,CASSGGQSGGYTF,TGCGCCAGCAGCGGCGGACAGTCAGGCGGCTACACCTTC
TRBD2,TRBJ2-5,.,TRBV15,CATSRPLSGGGTQYF,TGTGCCACCAGCAGACCTCTTAGCGGGGGCGGGACCCAGTACTTC
.,TRBJ1-1,.,TRBV28,CASSGGGAPGANTEAFF,TGTGCCAGCAGTGGAGGGGGGGCCCCAGGAGCGAACACTGAAGCTTTCTTT
TRBD1,TRBJ1-1,.,TRBV7-9,CASRGQGAITEAFF,TGTGCCAGCAGGGGACAGGGGGCGATTACTGAAGCTTTCTTT
TRBD1,TRBJ1-4,.,TRBV28,CASSSGQGATNEKLFF,TGTGCCAGCAGTTCGGGACAGGGGGCAACTAATGAAAAACTGTTTTTT
TRBD1,TRBJ1-1,.,TRBV6-1,CASRGQGQEAFF,TGTGCCAGCAGGGGACAGGGGCAGGAAGCTTTCTTT
TRBD1,TRBJ1-5,.,TRBV9,CASSGTGVDQPQHF,TGTGCCAGCAGCGGGACAGGGGTGGATCAGCCCCAGCATTTT
TRBD2,TRBJ2-7,once,TRBV5-4,CASSSGLAGPEYF,TGTGCCAGCAGCTCGGGACTAGCGGGGCCAGAGTACTTC
.,TRBJ1-1,.,TRBV5-1,CASSLGVGGAFF,TGCGCCAGCAGCTTAGGAGTCGGGGGGGCTTTCTTT
.,TRBJ1-2,.,TRBV11-2,CASSLSRPGGGYGYTF,TGTGCCAGCAGCTTAAGTCGGCCCGGGGGAGGCTATGGCTACACCTTC
TRBD2,TRBJ2-3,.,TRBV29-1,CSVVPTGGRADTQYF,TGCAGCGTTGTACCGACGGGAGGACGTGCAGATACGCAGTATTTT
TRBD1,TRBJ2-1,.,TRBV19,CASSGARGQGDNEQFF,TGTGCCAGTAGTGGGGCAAGGGGACAGGGGGACAATGAGCAGTTCTTC
.,TRBJ1-4,few,TRBV28,CASSLGGELVKLFF,TGTGCCAGCAGTTTGGGAGGAGAATTGGTAAAACTGTTTTTT
.,TRBJ1-1,.,TRBV5-1,CASSPQGILMNTEAFF,TGCGCCAGCAGCCCACAGGGTATCCTGATGAACACTGAAGCTTTCTTT
.,TRBJ2-1,.,TRBV19,CASGKNEQFF,TGTGCCAGTGGCAAGAATGAGCAGTTCTTC
TRBD2,TRBJ2-3,.,TRBV5-1,CASSLGTSGSEDTQYF,TGCGCCAGCAGCTTGGGGACTAGCGGGAGCGAAGATACGCAGTATTTT
.,TRBJ2-2,.,TRBV11-2,CASSLVSAGELFF,TGTGCCAGCAGCTTAGTTTCGGCCGGGGAGCTGTTTTTT
.,TRBJ1-1,.,TRBV23-1,CARKGGSEAEAFF,TGCGCCAGGAAAGGAGGGTCGGAGGCTGAAGCTTTCTTT
TRBD1,TRBJ1-2,.,TRBV30,CAWSATGGKGFGYTF,TGTGCCTGGAGCGCTACAGGGGGTAAGGGGTTTGGCTACACCTTC
TRBD1,TRBJ2-1,.,TRBV10-3,CAISPPGQGMYEQFF,TGTGCCATCAGTCCTCCGGGACAGGGGATGTATGAGCAGTTCTTC
.,TRBJ1-2,.,TRBV7-9,CASSQTWAEGYTF,TGTGCCAGCAGCCAGACATGGGCCGAAGGCTACACCTTC
TRBD1,TRBJ2-7,.,TRBV5-1,CASIPGTGGASYEQYF,TGCGCCAGCATTCCGGGGACAGGGGGCGCGTCCTACGAGCAGTACTTC
.,TRBJ1-1,.,TRBV2,CASRGLSGGVSEAFF,TGTGCCAGCAGGGGTTTAAGCGGGGGAGTTTCTGAAGCTTTCTTT
TRBD1,TRBJ1-1,.,TRBV4-1,CASSQVQGARGTEAFF,TGCGCCAGCAGCCAGGTCCAGGGGGCGCGGGGCACTGAAGCTTTCTTT
TRBD2,TRBJ2-1,.,TRBV7-9,CASSSPGTSSENEQFF,TGTGCCAGCAGCTCCCCTGGGACTAGCTCGGAGAATGAGCAGTTCTTC
TRBD2,TRBJ2-7,once,TRBV5-6,CASSVGTNEQYF,TGTGCCAGCAGCGTGGGGACTAATGAGCAGTACTTC
.,TRBJ1-2,.,TRBV5-4,CASSPGTTVYGYTF,TGTGCCAGCAGCCCCGGGACAACCGTGTATGGCTACACCTTC
TRBD1,TRBJ2-7,.,TRBV10-3,CAISESGQNLGSHEQYF,TGTGCCATCAGTGAGTCGGGACAGAACCTAGGGTCCCACGAGCAGTACTTC
TRBD2,TRBJ2-7,.,TRBV10-1,CASNYSGRALDETTHEQYF,TGCGCCAGCAACTATAGCGGGAGGGCCTTGGATGAGACTACGCACGAGCAGTACTTC
.,TRBJ2-3,once,TRBV5-1,CASRRGLLDTQYF,TGCGCCAGCCGCCGTGGACTTTTAGATACGCAGTATTTT
TRBD1,TRBJ2-7,once,TRBV12-5,CASGLVQYRGRSSSYEQYF,TGTGCTAGTGGTTTGGTACAGTACAGGGGGCGATCCAGCTCCTACGAGCAGTACTTC
.,TRBJ1-2,.,TRBV10-3,CAISDLDSAVYGYTF,TGTGCCATCAGTGATTTGGACAGCGCGGTCTATGGCTACACCTTC
.,TRBJ1-1,.,TRBV19,CASSIGGGIGTEAFF,TGTGCCAGTAGTATAGGAGGTGGTATTGGCACTGAAGCTTTCTTT
.,TRBJ1-2,.,TRBV28,CASSLFEAVEYGYTF,TGTGCCAGCAGTTTATTTGAGGCAGTGGAGTATGGCTACACCTTC
.,TRBJ1-1,.,TRBV4-3,CASSQDPDPGSRPRDTEAFF,TGCGCCAGCAGCCAAGATCCGGATCCAGGGTCCCGCCCTAGGGACACTGAAGCTTTCTTT
.,TRBJ2-7,once,TRBV25-1,CASSESGDGLYEQYF,TGTGCCAGCAGTGAATCGGGGGACGGATTATACGAGCAGTACTTC
.,TRBJ1-2,.,TRBV11-2,CASTPSNREGGYTF,TGTGCCAGCACCCCGAGCAACAGGGAAGGTGGCTACACCTTC
TRBD1,TRBJ1-4,.,TRBV6-1,CASSPMRTGFEKLFF,TGTGCCAGCAGTCCAATGAGGACAGGGTTTGAAAAACTGTTTTTT
TRBD1,TRBJ2-3,.,TRBV18,CASSLTGQFRTDTQYF,TGTGCCAGCTCACTAACGGGACAGTTCCGCACAGATACGCAGTATTTT
TRBD2,TRBJ2-7,.,TRBV27,CASGLAAGGEQYF,TGTGCCAGCGGACTAGCGGCAGGGGGCGAGCAGTACTTC
.,TRBJ1-2,.,TRBV6-5,CASSYRDRNYGYTF,TGTGCCAGCAGTTACCGCGACAGGAACTATGGCTACACCTTC
.,TRBJ2-1,.,TRBV10-3,CAIRDLSSYNEQFF,TGTGCCATCCGGGACTTAAGCTCCTACAATGAGCAGTTCTTC
.,TRBJ1-1,.,TRBV5-1,CASSPVIGGGTEAFF,TGCGCCAGCAGCCCCGTGATAGGGGGGGGTACTGAAGCTTTCTTT
TRBD1,TRBJ1-2,.,TRBV11-3,CASSSGTANYGYTF,TGTGCCAGCAGCTCCGGGACAGCTAACTATGGCTACACCTTC
.,TRBJ1-1,.,TRBV19,CASSIGGEPGNTEAFF,TGTGCCAGTAGTATCGGAGGGGAACCCGGGAACACTGAAGCTTTCTTT
.,TRBJ2-7,.,TRBV5-4,CASSLSPDSYEQYF,TGTGCCAGCAGCTTGTCGCCGGACAGCTACGAGCAGTACTTC
TRBD2,TRBJ2-7,.,TRBV11-2,CASNIGTSGIYEQYF,TGTGCCAGCAACATCGGGACTAGCGGAATCTACGAGCAGTACTTC
TRBD1,TRBJ1-4,.,TRBV18,CASSPTGANNEKLFF,TGTGCCAGCTCACCTACAGGGGCCAATAATGAAAAACTGTTTTTT
TRBD1,TRBJ2-4,.,TRBV28,CASSLSTGGVGNIQYF,TGTGCCAGCAGTTTAAGTACAGGGGGCGTTGGAAACATTCAGTACTTC
.,TRBJ2-5,.,TRBV11-1,CASSLLVGWQEETQYF,TGTGCCAGCAGCTTATTAGTTGGTTGGCAGGAAGAGACCCAGTACTTC
TRBD2,TRBJ2-2,.,TRBV12-5,CASGLVGLAGNTGELFF,TGTGCTAGTGGTTTGGTGGGACTAGCGGGGAACACCGGGGAGCTGTTTTTT
.,TRBJ2-5,.,TRBV2,CASDKNGFLQETQYF,TGTGCCAGTGATAAGAACGGGTTCCTCCAAGAGACCCAGTACTTC
.,TRBJ2-4,.,TRBV19,CASRRGAKNIQYF,TGTGCCAGTAGGCGGGGAGCCAAAAACATTCAGTACTTC
.,TRBJ2-1,.,TRBV29-1,CSVERVAYNEQFF,TGCAGCGTTGAACGGGTGGCCTACAATGAGCAGTTCTTC